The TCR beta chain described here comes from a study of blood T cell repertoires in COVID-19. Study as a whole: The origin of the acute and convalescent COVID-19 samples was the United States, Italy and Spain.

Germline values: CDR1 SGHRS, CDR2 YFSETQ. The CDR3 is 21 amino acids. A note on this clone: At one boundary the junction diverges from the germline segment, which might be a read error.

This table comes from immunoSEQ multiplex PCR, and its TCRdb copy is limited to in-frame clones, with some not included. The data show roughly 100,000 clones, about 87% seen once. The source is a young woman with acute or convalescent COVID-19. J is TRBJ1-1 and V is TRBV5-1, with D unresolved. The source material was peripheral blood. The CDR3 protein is CTSSFGERPRERLQRDTEAFF. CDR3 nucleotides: TGCACCAGCAGCTTCGGGGAAAGGCCTAGGGAAAGGCTCCAGAGGGACACTGAAGCTTTCTTT.